This entry lists 3 T cell receptor beta chains sequenced from one sample in a study of cytomegalovirus exposure and HLA in healthy donors. It was with 60 Vbeta and 13 Jbeta primers that the PCR ran. Assay used: immunoSEQ multiplex PCR; TCRdb lists only in-frame clones, some missing. The data hold about 130,000 clones, with about 80% observed a single time. Sequencing was carried out using PBMCs. These TCRs come from a man aged 25 to 45 in good health and CMV-seropositive.

V and J are TRBV5-1 and TRBJ2-7, with 10 nucleotides matching TRBD2. The V segment lost 2 bases and the J segment 7 bases; nucleotides outside the gene matches: 18. The germline gives CDR1 SGHRS, CDR2 YFSETQ. This CDR3 contains 18 residues. The CDR3 here is CASSFGLAGVTTGEEQYF. The CDR3 DNA follows: TGCGCCAGCAGCTTTGGGCTAGCGGGGGTGACGACGGGGGAGGAGCAGTACTTC.

This clone came up a few times. This chain joins TRBV9 and TRBJ1-2; 8 bases are shared with TRBD1. Germline V gene data show CDR1 as SGDLS and CDR2 as YYNGEE. This CDR3 comprises 14 residues. J lost 8 bases, V lost 3 bases, and 9 bases had no gene match. The CDR3 region is CASSADRGRGGYTF. The CDR3 DNA follows: TGTGCCAGCAGCGCCGACAGGGGCCGGGGAGGCTACACCTTC.

V usage is TRBV6-1 and J usage is TRBJ2-7, with a possible D match to TRBD2 (5 bases). Trimming took off 7 bases at V and 2 bases at J, with 9 bases between the two ends. This CDR3 spans 12 amino acids. Per germline, CDR1 MNHNS and CDR2 SASEGT. CDR3 protein: CASTRGPYEQYF. CDR3 coding DNA: TGTGCCAGCACACGGGGTCCCTACGAGCAGTACTTC.